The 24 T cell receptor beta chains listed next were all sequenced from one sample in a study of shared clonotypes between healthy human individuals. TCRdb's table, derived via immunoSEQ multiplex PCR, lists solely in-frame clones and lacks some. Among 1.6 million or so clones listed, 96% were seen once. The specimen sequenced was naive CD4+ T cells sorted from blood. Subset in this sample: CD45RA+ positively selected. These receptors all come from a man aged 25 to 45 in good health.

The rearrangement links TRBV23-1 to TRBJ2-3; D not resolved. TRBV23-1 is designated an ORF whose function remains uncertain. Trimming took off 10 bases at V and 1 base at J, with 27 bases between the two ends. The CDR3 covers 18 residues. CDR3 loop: CAMARSCGSEVGTDTQYF. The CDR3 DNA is TGCGCCATGGCCCGGAGTTGTGGCAGCGAGGTTGGCACAGATACGCAGTATTTT.

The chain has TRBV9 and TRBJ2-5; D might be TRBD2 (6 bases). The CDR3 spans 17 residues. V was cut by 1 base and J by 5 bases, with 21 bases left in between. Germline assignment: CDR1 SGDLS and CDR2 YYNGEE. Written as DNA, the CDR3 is TGTGCCAGCAGCGTAACACCCGGGACTGACCTTTGGGAGACCCAGTACTTC. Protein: CASSVTPGTDLWETQYF.

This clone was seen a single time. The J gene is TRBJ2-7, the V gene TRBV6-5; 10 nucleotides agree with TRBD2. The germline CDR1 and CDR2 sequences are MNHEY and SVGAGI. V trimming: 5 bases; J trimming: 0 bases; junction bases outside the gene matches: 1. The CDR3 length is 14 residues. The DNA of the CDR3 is TGTGCCAGCAGTGGACTAGCGGACTCCTACGAGCAGTACTTC. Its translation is CASSGLADSYEQYF.

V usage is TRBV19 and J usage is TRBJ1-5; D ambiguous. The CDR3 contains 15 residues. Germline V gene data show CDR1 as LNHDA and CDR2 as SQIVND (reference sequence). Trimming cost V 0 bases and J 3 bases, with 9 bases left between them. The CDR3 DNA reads TGTGCCAGTAGTATAGACGTATTACTCAATCAGCCCCAGCATTTT. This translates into CASSIDVLLNQPQHF.

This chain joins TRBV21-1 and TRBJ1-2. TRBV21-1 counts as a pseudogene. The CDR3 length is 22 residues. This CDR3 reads CASSKARRKGRFSNIDNYGYTF. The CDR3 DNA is TGTGCCAGCAGCAAAGCCCGACGAAAGGGAAGGTTCAGCAACATAGATAACTATGGCTACACCTTC.

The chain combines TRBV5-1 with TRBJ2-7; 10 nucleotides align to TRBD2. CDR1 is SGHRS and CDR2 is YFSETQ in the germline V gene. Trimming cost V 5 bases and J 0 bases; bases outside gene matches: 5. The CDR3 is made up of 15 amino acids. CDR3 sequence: CASSQQREGSYEQYF. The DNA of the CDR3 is TGCGCCAGCAGTCAACAGCGGGAGGGCTCCTACGAGCAGTACTTC.

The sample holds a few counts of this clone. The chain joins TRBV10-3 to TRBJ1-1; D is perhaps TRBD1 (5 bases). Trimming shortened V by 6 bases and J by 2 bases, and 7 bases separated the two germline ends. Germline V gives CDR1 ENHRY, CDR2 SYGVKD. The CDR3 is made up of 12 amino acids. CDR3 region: CAIRGTNTEAFF. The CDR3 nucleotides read TGTGCCATCAGGGGGACTAACACTGAAGCTTTCTTT.

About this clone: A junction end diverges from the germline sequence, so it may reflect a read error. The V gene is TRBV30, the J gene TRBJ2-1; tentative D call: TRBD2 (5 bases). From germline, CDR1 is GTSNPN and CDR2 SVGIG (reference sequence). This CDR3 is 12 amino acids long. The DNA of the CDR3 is TGTGCCTGGGCCGCCGGGGTAGCCCCTTTCCTCTTC. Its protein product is CAWAAGVAPFLF.

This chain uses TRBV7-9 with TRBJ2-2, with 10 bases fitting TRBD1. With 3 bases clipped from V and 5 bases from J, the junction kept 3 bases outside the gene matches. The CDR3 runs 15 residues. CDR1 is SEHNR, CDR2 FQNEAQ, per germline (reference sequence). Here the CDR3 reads CASSFWDRGTGELFF. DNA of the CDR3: TGTGCCAGCAGCTTTTGGGACAGGGGTACCGGGGAGCTGTTTTTT. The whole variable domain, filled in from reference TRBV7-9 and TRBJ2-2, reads DTGVSQNPRHKITKRGQNVTFRCDPISEHNRLYWYRQTLGQGPEFLTYFQNEAQLEKSRLLSDRFSAERPKGSFSTLEIQRTEQGDSAMYLCASSFWDRGTGELFFGEGSRLTVL.

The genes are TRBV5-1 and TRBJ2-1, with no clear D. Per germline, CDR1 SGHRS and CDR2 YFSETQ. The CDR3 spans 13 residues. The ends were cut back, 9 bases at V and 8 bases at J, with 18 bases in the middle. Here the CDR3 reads CATRRRTIDEQFF. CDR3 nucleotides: TGCGCCACGCGCCGACGGACCATCGATGAGCAGTTCTTC.

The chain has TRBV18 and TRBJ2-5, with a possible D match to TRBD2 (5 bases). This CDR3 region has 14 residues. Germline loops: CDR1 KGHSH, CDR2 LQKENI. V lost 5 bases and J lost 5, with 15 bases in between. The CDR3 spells CASSADLPGETQYF. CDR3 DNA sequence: TGTGCCAGCTCAGCGGACCTCCCGGGGGAGACCCAGTACTTC.

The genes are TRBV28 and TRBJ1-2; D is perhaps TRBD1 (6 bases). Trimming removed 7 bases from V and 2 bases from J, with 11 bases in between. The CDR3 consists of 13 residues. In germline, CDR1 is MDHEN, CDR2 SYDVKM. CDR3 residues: CASTDRPNYGYTF. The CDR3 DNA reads TGTGCCAGCACTGACAGGCCCAACTATGGCTACACCTTC.

DNA for the CDR3: TGTGCCAGCAGCCTCGGACTAGAGATTTATGAGCAGTTCTTC. It encodes CASSLGLEIYEQFF. This chain connects TRBV11-2 to TRBJ2-1, with 7 bases fitting TRBD2. The germline V gene encodes CDR1 SGHAT and CDR2 FQNNGV. J lost 8 bases, V lost 5 bases, and 9 bases had no gene match. The CDR3 consists of 14 residues.

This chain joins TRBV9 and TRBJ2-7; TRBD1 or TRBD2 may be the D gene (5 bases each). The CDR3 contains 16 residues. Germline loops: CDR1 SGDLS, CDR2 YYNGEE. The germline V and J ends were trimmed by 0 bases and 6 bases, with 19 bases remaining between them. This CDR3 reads CASSVDGGPGVREQYF. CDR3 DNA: TGTGCCAGCAGCGTAGATGGGGGACCAGGAGTACGCGAGCAGTACTTC.

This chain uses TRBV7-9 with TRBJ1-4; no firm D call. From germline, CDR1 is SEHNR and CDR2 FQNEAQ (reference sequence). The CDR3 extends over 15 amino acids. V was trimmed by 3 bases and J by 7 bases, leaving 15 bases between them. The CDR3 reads CASSFREPRGEKLFF. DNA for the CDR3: TGTGCCAGCAGCTTTAGGGAGCCTCGAGGTGAAAAACTGTTTTTT. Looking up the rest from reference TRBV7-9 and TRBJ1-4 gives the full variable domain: DTGVSQNPRHKITKRGQNVTFRCDPISEHNRLYWYRQTLGQGPEFLTYFQNEAQLEKSRLLSDRFSAERPKGSFSTLEIQRTEQGDSAMYLCASSFREPRGEKLFFGSGTQLSVL.

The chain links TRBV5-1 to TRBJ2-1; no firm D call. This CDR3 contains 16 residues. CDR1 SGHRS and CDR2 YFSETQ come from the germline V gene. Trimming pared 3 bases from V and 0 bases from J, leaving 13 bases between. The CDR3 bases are TGCGCCAGCAGCTCGGACGGGCGAACCTCCTACAATGAGCAGTTCTTC. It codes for CASSSDGRTSYNEQFF.

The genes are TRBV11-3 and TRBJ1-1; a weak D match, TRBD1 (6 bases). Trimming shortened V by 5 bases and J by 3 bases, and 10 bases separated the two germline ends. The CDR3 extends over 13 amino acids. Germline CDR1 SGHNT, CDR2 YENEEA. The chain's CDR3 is CASSKRQDTEAFF. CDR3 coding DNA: TGTGCCAGCAGCAAACGACAGGACACTGAAGCTTTCTTT.

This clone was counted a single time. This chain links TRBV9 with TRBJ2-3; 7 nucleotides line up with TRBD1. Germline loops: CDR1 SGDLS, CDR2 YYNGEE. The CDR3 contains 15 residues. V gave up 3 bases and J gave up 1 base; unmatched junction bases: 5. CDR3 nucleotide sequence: TGTGCCAGCAGCGGAGGGGGCATTGGCACAGATACGCAGTATTTT. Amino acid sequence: CASSGGGIGTDTQYF.

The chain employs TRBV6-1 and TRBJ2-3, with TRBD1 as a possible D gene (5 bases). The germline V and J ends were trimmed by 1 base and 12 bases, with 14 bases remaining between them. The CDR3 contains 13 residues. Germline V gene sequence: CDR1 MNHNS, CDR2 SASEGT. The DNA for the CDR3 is TGTGCCAGCAGTGAAGTGGGGCCTCGAGACCAGTATTTT. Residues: CASSEVGPRDQYF.

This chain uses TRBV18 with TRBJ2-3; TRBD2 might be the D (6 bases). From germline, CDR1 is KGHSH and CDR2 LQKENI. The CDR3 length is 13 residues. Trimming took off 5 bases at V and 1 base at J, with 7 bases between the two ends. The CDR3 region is CASSSGGTDTQYF. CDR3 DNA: TGTGCCAGCTCATCGGGGGGCACAGATACGCAGTATTTT.

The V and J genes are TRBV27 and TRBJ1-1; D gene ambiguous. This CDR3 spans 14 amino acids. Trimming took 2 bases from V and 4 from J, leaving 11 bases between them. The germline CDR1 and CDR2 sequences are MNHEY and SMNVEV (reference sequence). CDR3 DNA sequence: TGTGCCAGCAGTTTAAAGGGTGGGTTCACTGAAGCTTTCTTT. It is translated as CASSLKGGFTEAFF.

CDR3 coding DNA: TGTGCCAGCAGCTTCGGAGGGAGCGCCTACGAGCAGTACTTC. This encodes CASSFGGSAYEQYF. The chain joins TRBV7-2 to TRBJ2-7, with TRBD2 as a possible D gene (6 bases). The CDR3 totals 14 residues. Between the trimmed V and J ends, which lost 3 bases and 2 bases, there was a span of 11 bases. From germline, CDR1 is SGHTA and CDR2 FQGNSA.

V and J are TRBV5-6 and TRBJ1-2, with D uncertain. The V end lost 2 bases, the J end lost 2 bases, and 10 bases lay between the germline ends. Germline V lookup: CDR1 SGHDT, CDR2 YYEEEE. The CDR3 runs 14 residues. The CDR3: CASSFATPNYGYTF. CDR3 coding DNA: TGTGCCAGCAGCTTCGCTACACCAAACTATGGCTACACCTTC. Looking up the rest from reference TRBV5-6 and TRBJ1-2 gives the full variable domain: DAGVTQSPTHLIKTRGQQVTLRCSPKSGHDTVSWYQQALGQGPQFIFQYYEEEERQRGNFPDRFSGHQFPNYSSELNVNALLLGDSALYLCASSFATPNYGYTFGSGTRLTVV.

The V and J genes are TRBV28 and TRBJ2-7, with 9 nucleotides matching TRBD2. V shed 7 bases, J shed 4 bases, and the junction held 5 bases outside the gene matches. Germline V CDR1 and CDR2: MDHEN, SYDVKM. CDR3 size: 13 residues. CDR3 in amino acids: CASKLSGRYEQYF. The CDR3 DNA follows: TGTGCCAGCAAACTCAGCGGGAGGTACGAGCAGTACTTC.